This record concerns one T cell receptor (beta chain) sequence. Study processing details: ImmunoSEQ output lacked quality scores and full-length reads, limiting matched filtering. Sequenced by immunoSEQ multiplex PCR; TCRdb stores in-frame clones only, minus some. V, J and clone size reflect that table, while D and trimming were determined from the DNA. The sample has around 1,900,000 clones, roughly 95% seen once. These data come from a study of shared clonotypes between healthy human individuals. Study background: There were three CD4 naive, three CD4 memory, two CD8 naive and one CD8 memory plates per donor.

The CDR3 consists of 14 residues. Per germline, CDR1 MNHNS and CDR2 SASEGT. The ends were cut back, 5 bases at V and 4 bases at J, with 13 bases in the middle. Only CD45RO-negative cells positively selected for CCR7 counted as naive CD8 cells, so terminally differentiated effector memory CD45RA+ cells were excluded. Sequenced sample: naive CD8+ T cells from PBMCs. This receptor was obtained from a man aged 18 to 35 in good health. Some clones in this sample may be carry-over from other donors' samples. The J gene is TRBJ2-3, the V gene TRBV6-1; D is undetermined. The DNA of the CDR3 is TGTGCCAGCAGTATCCCCCTTCGTGCAGATACGCAGTATTTT. Amino acids: CASSIPLRADTQYF.